The clone carrying this TCR beta chain has just a few counts. Its matching antigen is unknown. The data stem from a study of T cell repertoires in cytomegalovirus infection. Germline CDR1 and CDR2: SEHNR and FQNEAQ (reference sequence). The V end lost 4 bases, the J end lost 7 bases, and 11 bases lay between the germline ends. This CDR3 has 12 amino acids. One entry per CDR3 protein, called by TCRdb with MiXCR from the reads. The sample carries 140,000 to 150,000 distinct CDR3 sequences, about 31% recorded once. The receptor comes from a human donor in good health (CMV status not recorded). Some clones in this sample may be carry-over from other donors' samples. The source material was CD8+ T cells from cultured PBMCs, sampled from culture after CMV antigen stimulation. The chain is built from TRBV7-9 and TRBJ2-7; TRBD1 or TRBD2 may be the D gene (5 bases each). In DNA form, the CDR3 reads TGTGCCAGCAGCTCCGGGGCTCGGGAGCAGTACTTC. It is translated as CASSSGAREQYF.